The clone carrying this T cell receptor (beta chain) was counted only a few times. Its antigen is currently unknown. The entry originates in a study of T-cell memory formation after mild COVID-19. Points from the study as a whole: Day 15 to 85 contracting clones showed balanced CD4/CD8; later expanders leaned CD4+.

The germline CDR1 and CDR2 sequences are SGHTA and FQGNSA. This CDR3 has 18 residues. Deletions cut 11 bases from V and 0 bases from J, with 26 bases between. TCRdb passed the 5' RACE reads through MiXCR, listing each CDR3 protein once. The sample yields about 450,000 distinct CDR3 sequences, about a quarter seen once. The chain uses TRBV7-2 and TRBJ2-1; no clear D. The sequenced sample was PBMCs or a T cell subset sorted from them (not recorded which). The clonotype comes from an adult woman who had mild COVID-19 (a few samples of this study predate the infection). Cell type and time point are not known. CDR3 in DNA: TGTGCCCTAAGGGCTACCGATCCCGGAAACAGCTCCTACAATGAGCAGTTCTTC. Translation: CALRATDPGNSSYNEQFF. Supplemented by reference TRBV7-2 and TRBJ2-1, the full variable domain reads GAGVSQSPSNKVTEKGKDVELRCDPISGHTALYWYRQSLGQGLEFLIYFQGNSAPDKSGLPSDRFSAERTGGSVSTLTIQRTQQEDSAVYLCALRATDPGNSSYNEQFFGPGTRLTVL.